The clone carrying this T cell receptor beta chain was observed a handful of times. Its target is not known. 60 Vbeta and 13 Jbeta primers were used in PCR. Clones were read by immunoSEQ multiplex PCR, and TCRdb kept only the in-frame ones, dropping some. This sample has about 110,000 clones, with around three quarters found just once. This sample was included in a study of cytomegalovirus exposure and HLA in healthy donors. Study results and limitations: Being productive about 87% or about 30% of the time was typical of most TCR beta V segments in an earlier analysis.

The CDR3 has 11 residues. Germline V gene data show CDR1 as SNHLY and CDR2 as FYNNEI. V was trimmed by 5 bases and J by 7 bases, leaving 9 bases between them. The sample consisted of PBMCs. This chain uses TRBV2 with TRBJ2-7; D gene unclear. The TCR sequence derives from a woman between 50 and 59 years old in good health and CMV-seropositive. The CDR3 DNA follows: TGTGCCAGCAGTCCTCTTGAGGAGCAGTACTTC. Translating gives CASSPLEEQYF. The complete variable domain, with remaining parts taken from reference TRBV2 and TRBJ2-7, reads EPEVTQTPSHQVTQMGQEVILRCVPISNHLYFYWYRQILGQKVEFLVSFYNNEISEKSEIFDDQFSVERPDGSNFTLKIRSTKLEDSAMYFCASSPLEEQYFGPGTRLTVT.